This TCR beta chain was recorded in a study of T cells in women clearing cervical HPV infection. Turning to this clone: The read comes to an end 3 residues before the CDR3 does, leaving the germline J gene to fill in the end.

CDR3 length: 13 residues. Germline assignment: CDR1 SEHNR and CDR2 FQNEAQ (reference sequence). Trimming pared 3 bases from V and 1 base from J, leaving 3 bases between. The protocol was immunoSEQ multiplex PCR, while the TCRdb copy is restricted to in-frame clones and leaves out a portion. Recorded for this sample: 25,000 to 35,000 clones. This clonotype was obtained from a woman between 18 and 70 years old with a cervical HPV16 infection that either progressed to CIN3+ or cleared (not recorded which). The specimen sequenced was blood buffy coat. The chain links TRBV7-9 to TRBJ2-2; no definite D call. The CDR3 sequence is CASSFLNTGELFF. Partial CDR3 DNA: TGTGCCAGCAGCTTCCTGAACACCGGGGAG.